Listed here are 23 T cell receptor beta chains from one sample, sequenced in a study of blood T cell repertoires in COVID-19. The method was immunoSEQ multiplex PCR; TCRdb's version includes in-frame clones alone and lacks a portion of them. The sample yields roughly 100,000 clones, nearly 90% seen once. Input material: peripheral blood. Source of these receptors: a man aged 45-65 years with active COVID-19.

The chain has TRBV5-5 and TRBJ2-7; 12 bases fit TRBD1. Germline trimming cut 3 bases from V and 2 bases from J; bases unmatched to any gene: 6. In germline, CDR1 is SGHKS, CDR2 YYEKEE (reference sequence). The CDR3 spans 16 residues. CDR3 DNA sequence: TGTGCCAGCAGCTCGGGGACAGGGGGCTTAACCTACGAGCAGTACTTC. This encodes CASSSGTGGLTYEQYF.

The chain carries TRBV7-9 and TRBJ1-4; D not resolved. V lost 3 bases and J lost 2, with 13 bases in between. The CDR3 sequence is 16 residues long. Germline-derived CDR1 and CDR2 are SEHNR and FQNEAQ (reference sequence). The chain's CDR3 is CASSFYGSDTNEKLFF. CDR3 coding DNA: TGTGCCAGCAGCTTCTACGGGTCGGATACTAATGAAAAACTGTTTTTT.

J is TRBJ2-7 and V is TRBV7-8; 9 nucleotides align to TRBD1. The germline V gene encodes CDR1 SGHVS and CDR2 FQNEAQ. The ends lost 1 base at V and 3 bases at J; junction bases unmatched: 1. This CDR3 is built from 14 residues. CDR3 coding DNA: TGTGCCAGCAGCTTAGAGGGACAGGGCTACGAGCAGTACTTC. It specifies CASSLEGQGYEQYF.

The chain recombines TRBV3-1 (or the pseudogene TRBV3-2) with TRBJ1-2, with 7 bases that match TRBD1. V dropped 0 bases and J dropped 7; count of bases not matched to a gene: 8. Germline values: CDR1 LGHDT, CDR2 YNNKEL (reference sequence). CDR3 length equals 15 residues. The chain's CDR3 is CASSQDLTGERGYTF. The CDR3 DNA reads TGTGCCAGCAGCCAAGATCTTACAGGGGAGCGTGGCTACACCTTC.

The genes are TRBV3-1 (or the pseudogene TRBV3-2) and TRBJ2-3; 10 nucleotides align to TRBD2. The CDR3 is 16 residues long. J gave up 9 bases and V 3 bases, and 12 bases lay outside the gene matches. Looked up from germline, CDR1 is LGHDT and CDR2 is YNNKEL (reference sequence). CDR3 nucleotide sequence: TGTGCCAGCAGCCACCGATCCCTGCTAGCGGGGGTCACGCAGTATTTT. Protein sequence: CASSHRSLLAGVTQYF.

This clone was seen once. The CDR3 DNA is TGTGCCAGCAGCCTCAGGGTTGGAACTAATGAAAAACTGTTTTTT. Its translation is CASSLRVGTNEKLFF. The chain uses TRBV7-2 and TRBJ1-4; D may be TRBD1 (5 bases). The germline CDR1 and CDR2 sequences are SGHTA and FQGNSA. V lost 5 bases and J lost 1, with 11 bases in between. This CDR3 contains 15 residues.

CDR3 in amino acids: CASSLHGGNEQFF. The CDR3, as DNA: TGTGCCAGCAGCTTACACGGGGGAAATGAGCAGTTCTTC. The V call is TRBV11-2, the J call TRBJ2-1, with D perhaps matching TRBD2 (6 bases). V was shortened by 2 bases and J by 7 bases, with 9 bases between the two germline ends. The CDR3 covers 13 residues. Germline V gene data show CDR1 as SGHAT and CDR2 as FQNNGV.

The chain uses TRBV6-5 and TRBJ2-7; 15 bases map to TRBD2. Germline V CDR1 and CDR2: MNHEY, SVGAGI. The J segment lost 5 bases and the V segment lost 2 bases, leaving 4 bases of the junction unmatched. The CDR3 totals 16 residues. The DNA for the CDR3 is TGTGCCAGCAGTTACGCGGGACTAGCGGGGGGCGACGAGCAGTACTTC. Residues: CASSYAGLAGGDEQYF.

The chain employs TRBV24-1 and TRBJ2-1, with D maybe TRBD1 (5 bases). Looked up from germline, CDR1 is KGHDR and CDR2 is SFDVKD. With 4 bases removed from V and 12 bases from J, the gap between germline ends came to 18 bases. This CDR3 region has 14 residues. The CDR3 spells CATSDLRQGKGQFF. The CDR3, as DNA: TGTGCCACCAGTGACCTCCGGCAGGGTAAAGGGCAGTTCTTC.

The V call is TRBV19, the J call TRBJ2-4, with TRBD1 identical over 9 bases. Trimming removed 1 base from V and 9 bases from J; junction bases left unmatched: 1. Germline loops: CDR1 LNHDA, CDR2 SQIVND (reference sequence). The CDR3 contains 13 residues. The CDR3 loop is CASSIGQGGIQYF. The CDR3 nucleotides are TGTGCCAGTAGTATAGGACAGGGGGGCATTCAGTACTTC.

The CDR3, as DNA: TGTGCCAGGGGGGCTTATAGCACAGATACGCAGTATTTT. Translating gives CARGAYSTDTQYF. The V call is TRBV2, the J call TRBJ2-3, with TRBD1 as a possible D gene (6 bases). CDR3 size: 13 residues. From germline, CDR1 is SNHLY and CDR2 FYNNEI. V lost 9 bases and J lost 0, with 10 bases in between.

The V and J genes are TRBV6-5 and TRBJ2-7, with D tentatively TRBD1 (6 bases). The CDR3 is 13 amino acids. Trimming pared 4 bases from V and 6 bases from J, leaving 13 bases between. CDR1 is MNHEY and CDR2 is SVGAGI in the germline V gene. The CDR3 loop reads CASSSTGTPEQYF. The CDR3 DNA follows: TGTGCCAGCAGTTCGACGGGGACACCCGAGCAGTACTTC.

The CDR3 region has the DNA TGTGCCAGCAGCCTTCAACAGGGGGTTGGCTATGGCTACACCTTC. Translating gives CASSLQQGVGYGYTF. This chain joins TRBV11-2 and TRBJ1-2, with 8 bases matching TRBD1. The CDR3 is 15 residues long. Per germline, CDR1 SGHAT and CDR2 FQNNGV. V lost 5 bases to trimming and J lost 4 bases; unmatched junction nucleotides: 9.

This clone showed up just once. The chain links TRBV3-1 (or the pseudogene TRBV3-2) to TRBJ2-7; tentatively, D is TRBD2 (5 bases). Looked up from germline, CDR1 is LGHDT and CDR2 is YNNKEL (reference sequence). The CDR3 covers 17 residues. Trimming cost V 0 bases and J 5 bases, with 20 bases left between them. This chain's CDR3 is CASSQDFGGRITHEQYF. The CDR3 bases are TGTGCCAGCAGCCAAGATTTTGGAGGCAGGATTACCCACGAGCAGTACTTC.

The V call is TRBV5-4, the J call TRBJ1-3; a possible D gene is TRBD1 (5 bases). The V end lost 0 bases, the J end lost 0 bases, and 7 bases lay between the germline ends. Germline V lookup: CDR1 SGHNT, CDR2 YYREEE (reference sequence). This CDR3 contains 15 residues. The CDR3 here is CASSLVGDSGNTIYF. DNA of the CDR3: TGTGCCAGCAGCTTGGTAGGGGACTCTGGAAACACCATATATTTT.

CDR3 loop: CASSYSGTGGGGYTF. The CDR3 DNA reads as TGTGCCAGCAGTTACTCCGGGACAGGGGGCGGTGGCTACACCTTC. V usage is TRBV6-6 and J usage is TRBJ1-2; 12 nucleotides match TRBD1. CDR3 length: 15 amino acids. Trimming at V came to 0 bases and at J to 7 bases, leaving 3 bases not matched to a gene. The germline CDR1 and CDR2 sequences are MNHNY and SVGAGI (reference sequence).

The J gene is TRBJ2-2, the V gene TRBV6-4; 10 bases are shared with TRBD2. The CDR3 spans 16 residues. The trim removed 4 bases at V and 2 bases at J, leaving 4 bases unmatched. CDR1 is MRHNA, CDR2 SNTAGT, per germline. CDR3 residues: CASSATSGANTGELFF. The CDR3 nucleotides are TGTGCCAGCAGTGCCACTAGCGGGGCTAACACCGGGGAGCTGTTTTTT.

This clone turned up a few times. The chain links TRBV7-9 to TRBJ2-7, with a tentative D call TRBD1 (5 bases). Trimming cost V 5 bases and J 2 bases, with 19 bases left between them. The CDR3 contains 16 residues. Germline values: CDR1 SEHNR, CDR2 FQNEAQ (reference sequence). CDR3 in amino acids: CASSPTVGQGTYEQYF. The CDR3 DNA reads TGTGCCAGCAGCCCGACCGTTGGTCAGGGTACCTACGAGCAGTACTTC.

This clone has only one observation. CDR3 sequence (DNA): TGTGCCAGCAGTTACTCGATACTAGCGGGGTTTGACACAGATACGCAGTATTTT. Protein product: CASSYSILAGFDTDTQYF. The rearrangement joins TRBV6-2 or TRBV6-3 to TRBJ2-3; 10 bases are a match to TRBD2. The CDR3 sequence is 18 residues long. The germline gives CDR1 MNHEY, CDR2 SVGEGT. V lost 0 bases, J lost 2 bases, and 8 bases stayed unmatched.

The chain employs TRBV7-3 and TRBJ2-3, with a tentative D call TRBD2 (5 bases). Between the trimmed V and J ends, which lost 2 bases and 5 bases, there was a span of 11 bases. CDR3 length equals 14 residues. Germline CDR1 and CDR2: SGHTA and FQGTGA. The CDR3 is CASSLYWGEDTQYF. The CDR3 DNA reads as TGTGCCAGCAGCTTATACTGGGGAGAAGATACGCAGTATTTT. Supplemented by reference TRBV7-3 and TRBJ2-3, the full variable domain reads GAGVSQTPSNKVTEKGKYVELRCDPISGHTALYWYRQSLGQGPEFLIYFQGTGAADDSGLPNDRFFAVRPEGSVSTLKIQRTERGDSAVYLCASSLYWGEDTQYFGPGTRLTVL.

The chain recombines TRBV2 with TRBJ1-5, with D perhaps TRBD1 (6 bases). V lost 6 bases and J 9 bases, leaving 15 bases between the germline ends. Germline lookup yields CDR1 SNHLY and CDR2 FYNNEI. The CDR3 has 13 residues. CDR3 nucleotides: TGTGCCAGCAGGGACAGTCCGGGTATGCCCCAGCATTTT. Its protein is CASRDSPGMPQHF.

J is TRBJ1-4 and V is TRBV12-3 or TRBV12-4; D perhaps matches TRBD1 (5 bases). Deletions cut 6 bases from V and 3 bases from J, with 5 bases between. This CDR3 contains 12 residues. The CDR3 protein is CASRQANEKLFF. The CDR3 DNA is TGTGCCAGCAGACAGGCTAATGAAAAACTGTTTTTT.

The rearrangement uses TRBV7-9 and TRBJ2-3; 10 nucleotides agree with TRBD2. The junction had 7 bases not matched to a gene; V was cut back by 5 bases and J by 5 bases. The germline CDR1 and CDR2 sequences are SEHNR and FQNEAQ (reference sequence). The length of the CDR3 is 15 residues. The CDR3 nucleotides are TGTGCCAGCAGCCTCGCAGCGGGGGGGCGAGATACGCAGTATTTT. Translating gives CASSLAAGGRDTQYF.